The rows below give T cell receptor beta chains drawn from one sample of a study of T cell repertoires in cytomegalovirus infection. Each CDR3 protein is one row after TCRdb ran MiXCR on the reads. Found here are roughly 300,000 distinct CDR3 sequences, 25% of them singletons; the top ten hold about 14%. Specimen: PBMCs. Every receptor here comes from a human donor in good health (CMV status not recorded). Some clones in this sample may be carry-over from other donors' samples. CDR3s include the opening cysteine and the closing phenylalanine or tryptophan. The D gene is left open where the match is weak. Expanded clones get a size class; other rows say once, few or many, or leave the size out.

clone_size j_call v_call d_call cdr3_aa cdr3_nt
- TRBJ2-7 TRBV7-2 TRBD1 CASSLVGDRGFEQYF TGTGCCAGCAGCTTAGTAGGGGACAGGGGGTTCGAGCAGTACTTC
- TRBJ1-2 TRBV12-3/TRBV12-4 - CASPFSRRVTNYGYTF TGTGCCAGCCCCTTTTCCCGGAGAGTGACTAACTATGGCTACACCTTC
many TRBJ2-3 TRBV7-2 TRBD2 CASSDRQGLATQYF TGTGCCAGCAGCGACCGTCAGGGACTAGCGACGCAGTATTTT
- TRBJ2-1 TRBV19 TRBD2 CASSIAGTSFEGEQFF TGTGCCAGTAGTATAGCTGGGACTAGTTTCGAAGGTGAGCAGTTCTTC
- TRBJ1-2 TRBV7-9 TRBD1 CASSSPGQGGPLNYGYTF TGTGCCAGCAGCTCGCCGGGACAGGGAGGGCCCCTGAACTATGGCTACACCTTC
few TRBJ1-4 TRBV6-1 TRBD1 CASSAGRGLDATNEKLFF TGTGCCAGCAGTGCCGGGAGGGGGCTTGATGCAACTAATGAAAAACTGTTTTTT
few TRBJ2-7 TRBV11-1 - CASSPHSEEQYF TGTGCCAGCAGCCCACACAGCGAGGAGCAGTACTTC
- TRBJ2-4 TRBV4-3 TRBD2 CASSQELSGNIQYF TGCGCCAGCAGCCAAGAACTTAGCGGGAACATTCAGTACTTC
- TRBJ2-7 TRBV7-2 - CASSLGGSHSYEQYF TGTGCCAGCAGCTTAGGCGGGTCCCACTCCTACGAGCAGTACTTC
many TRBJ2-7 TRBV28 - CASSSKPDSLLYEQYF TGTGCCAGCAGTTCTAAGCCGGACAGCCTCCTCTACGAGCAGTACTTC
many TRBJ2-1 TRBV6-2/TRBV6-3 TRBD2 CASTSSGSPANEQFF TGTGCCAGCACCTCTAGCGGGAGTCCCGCCAATGAGCAGTTCTTC
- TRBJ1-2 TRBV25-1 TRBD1 CASSESQTGKWGYTF TGTGCCAGCAGTGAATCCCAGACAGGGAAATGGGGCTACACCTTC
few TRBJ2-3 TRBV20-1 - CSASSGDTQYF TGCAGTGCTAGTTCCGGGGATACGCAGTATTTT
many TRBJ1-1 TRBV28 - CASSSMNTEAFF TGTGCCAGCAGTTCGATGAACACTGAAGCTTTCTTT
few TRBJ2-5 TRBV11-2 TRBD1 CASSLDARGLETQYF TGTGCCAGCAGCTTAGACGCCAGGGGGCTTGAGACCCAGTACTTC
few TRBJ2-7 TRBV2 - CASSDPGIYEQYF TGTGCCAGCAGTGATCCCGGGATCTACGAGCAGTACTTC
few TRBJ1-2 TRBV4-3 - CASSQDRTGISDGYTF TGCGCCAGCAGCCAAGATCGCACAGGGATATCGGATGGCTACACCTTC
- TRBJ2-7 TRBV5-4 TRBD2 CASGRGGVYEQYF TGTGCCAGCGGGCGGGGGGGGGTGTACGAGCAGTACTTC
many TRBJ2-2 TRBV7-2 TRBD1 CASRSGTGNTGELFF TGTGCCAGCAGATCCGGGACAGGGAACACCGGGGAGCTGTTTTTT
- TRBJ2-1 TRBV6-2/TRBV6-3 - CASSSRVNEQFF TGTGCCAGCAGTTCGAGGGTCAATGAGCAGTTCTTC
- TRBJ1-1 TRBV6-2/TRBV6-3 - CASKRFFQRNTEAFF TGTGCCAGCAAGAGATTTTTCCAGAGAAACACTGAAGCTTTCTTT
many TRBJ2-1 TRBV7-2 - CASSLAVISYNEQFF TGTGCCAGCAGCTTAGCTGTAATCTCCTACAATGAGCAGTTCTTC
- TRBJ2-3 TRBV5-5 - CASSLSSASTDTQYF TGTGCCAGCAGCTTGTCCAGCGCGAGCACAGATACGCAGTATTTT
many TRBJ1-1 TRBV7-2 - CASSLGSGMNTEAFF TGTGCCAGCAGCTTAGGTTCAGGGATGAACACTGAAGCTTTCTTT
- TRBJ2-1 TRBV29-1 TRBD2 CSVGLAGSGNEQFF TGCAGCGTTGGGTTAGCGGGGAGTGGGAATGAGCAGTTCTTC
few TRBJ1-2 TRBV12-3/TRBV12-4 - CASSRSGTRTYGYTF TGTGCCAGCAGTCGGAGCGGGACCCGGACCTATGGCTACACCTTC
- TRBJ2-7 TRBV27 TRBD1 CASSLQGVEQYF TGTGCCAGCAGTTTACAGGGGGTCGAGCAGTACTTC
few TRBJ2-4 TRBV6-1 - CASKGARWDIQYF TGTGCCAGCAAAGGGGCCCGCTGGGACATTCAGTACTTC
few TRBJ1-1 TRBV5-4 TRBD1 CASRAGGGGTEAFF TGTGCCAGCAGGGCGGGAGGGGGCGGCACTGAAGCTTTCTTT
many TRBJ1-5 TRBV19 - CASSTGRGQPQHF TGTGCCAGTAGTACGGGACGAGGTCAGCCCCAGCATTTT
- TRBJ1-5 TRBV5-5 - CASSFTGDQPQHF TGTGCCAGCAGCTTCACCGGTGATCAGCCCCAGCATTTT
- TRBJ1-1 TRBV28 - CASSLFRAWNTGAFF TGTGCCAGCAGTTTATTCAGGGCCTGGAACACTGGAGCTTTCTTT
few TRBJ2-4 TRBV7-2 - CASSLDLGLNIQYF TGTGCCAGCAGCCTGGATTTAGGGTTAAACATTCAGTACTTC
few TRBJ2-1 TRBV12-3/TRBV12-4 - CASSLRASSYNEQFF TGTGCCAGCAGTTTAAGGGCAAGCTCCTACAATGAGCAGTTCTTC
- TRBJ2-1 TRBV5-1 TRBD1 CASSLETDRGNEQFF TGCGCCAGCAGCTTGGAAACGGACAGGGGGAATGAGCAGTTCTTC
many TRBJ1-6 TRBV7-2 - CASSIPDSPLHF TGTGCCAGCAGCATCCCGGATTCACCCCTCCACTTT
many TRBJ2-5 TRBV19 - CASSSTRQETQYF TGTGCCAGTAGTTCGACTAGACAAGAGACCCAGTACTTC
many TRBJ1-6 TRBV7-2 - CASSFGTFGTSPLHF TGTGCCAGCAGTTTCGGGACTTTCGGGACTTCACCCCTCCACTTT
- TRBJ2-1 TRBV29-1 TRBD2 CSVGTSGVYNEQFF TGCAGCGTAGGGACTAGCGGGGTTTACAATGAGCAGTTCTTC
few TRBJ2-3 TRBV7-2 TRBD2 CASSPGRGADTQYF TGTGCCAGCAGCCCGGGGAGGGGCGCAGATACGCAGTATTTT
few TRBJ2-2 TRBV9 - CASSLLGQMNTGELFF TGTGCCAGCAGCCTACTCGGACAGATGAACACCGGGGAGCTGTTTTTT
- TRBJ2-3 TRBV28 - CASSLNFDTQYF TGTGCCAGCAGTTTAAATTTTGATACGCAGTATTTT
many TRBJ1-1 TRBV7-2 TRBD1 CASRSPQGAGTEAFF TGTGCCAGCAGGTCCCCCCAGGGGGCCGGGACTGAAGCTTTCTTT
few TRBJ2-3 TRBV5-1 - CASSARSSTDTQYF TGCGCCAGCAGCGCCAGGAGTAGCACAGATACGCAGTATTTT
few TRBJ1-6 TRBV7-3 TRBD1 CASSRGQESSPLHF TGTGCCAGCAGCCGGGGACAGGAAAGTTCACCCCTCCACTTT
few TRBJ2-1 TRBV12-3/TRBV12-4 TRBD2 CASSPGTSVAYNEQFF TGTGCCAGCAGTCCCGGGACTAGCGTAGCCTACAATGAGCAGTTCTTC
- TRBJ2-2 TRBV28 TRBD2 CASSFSGGETGELFF TGTGCCAGCAGTTTCAGCGGGGGGGAAACCGGGGAGCTGTTTTTT
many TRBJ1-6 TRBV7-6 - CASSLVRGGTKGTSPLHF TGTGCCAGCAGCTTAGTGCGCGGGGGTACGAAGGGTACTTCACCCCTCCACTTT
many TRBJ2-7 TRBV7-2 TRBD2 CASSPTSGRTIGQGYF TGTGCCAGCAGCCCGACTAGCGGGAGGACTATTGGGCAGGGATACTTC
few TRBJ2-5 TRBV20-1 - CSAFSGGGETQYF TGCAGTGCTTTTTCAGGGGGAGGAGAGACCCAGTACTTC
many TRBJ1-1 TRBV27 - CASKSGTVNTEAFF TGTGCCAGCAAATCCGGGACGGTGAACACTGAAGCTTTCTTT
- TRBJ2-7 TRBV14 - CASSQGRAGYEQYF TGTGCCAGCAGCCAAGGTCGCGCGGGCTACGAGCAGTACTTC
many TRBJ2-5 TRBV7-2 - CASSPGGGAGETQYF TGTGCCAGCAGCCCAGGGGGGGGTGCGGGAGAGACCCAGTACTTC
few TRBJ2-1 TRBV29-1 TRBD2 CTVNSGRSNEQFF TGCACCGTCAATAGCGGGAGGAGCAATGAGCAGTTCTTC
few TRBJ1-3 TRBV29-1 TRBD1 CSVASGQAFSGNTIYF TGCAGCGTTGCTTCGGGACAGGCGTTCTCTGGAAACACCATATATTTT
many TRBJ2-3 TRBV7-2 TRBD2 CASSSGLAGGQDTQYF TGTGCCAGCAGTTCCGGACTAGCGGGGGGTCAGGATACGCAGTATTTT
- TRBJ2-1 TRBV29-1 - CSVGSWEQFF TGCAGCGTTGGGTCCTGGGAGCAGTTCTTC